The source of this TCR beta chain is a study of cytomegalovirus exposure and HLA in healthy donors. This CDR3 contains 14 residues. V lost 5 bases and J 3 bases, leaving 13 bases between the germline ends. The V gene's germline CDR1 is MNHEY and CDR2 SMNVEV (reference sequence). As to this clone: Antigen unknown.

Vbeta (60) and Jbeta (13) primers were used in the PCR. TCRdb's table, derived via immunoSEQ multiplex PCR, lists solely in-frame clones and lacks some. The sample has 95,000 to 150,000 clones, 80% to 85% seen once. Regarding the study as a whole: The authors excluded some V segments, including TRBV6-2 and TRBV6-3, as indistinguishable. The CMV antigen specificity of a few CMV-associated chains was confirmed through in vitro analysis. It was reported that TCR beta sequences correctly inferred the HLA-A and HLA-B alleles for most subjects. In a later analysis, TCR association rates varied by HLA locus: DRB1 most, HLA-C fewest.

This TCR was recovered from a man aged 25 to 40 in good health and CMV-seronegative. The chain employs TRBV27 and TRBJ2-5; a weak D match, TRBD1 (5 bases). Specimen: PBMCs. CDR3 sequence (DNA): TGTGCCAGCAGTACCAGACAGAAGAAAGAGACCCAGTACTTC. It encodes CASSTRQKKETQYF.